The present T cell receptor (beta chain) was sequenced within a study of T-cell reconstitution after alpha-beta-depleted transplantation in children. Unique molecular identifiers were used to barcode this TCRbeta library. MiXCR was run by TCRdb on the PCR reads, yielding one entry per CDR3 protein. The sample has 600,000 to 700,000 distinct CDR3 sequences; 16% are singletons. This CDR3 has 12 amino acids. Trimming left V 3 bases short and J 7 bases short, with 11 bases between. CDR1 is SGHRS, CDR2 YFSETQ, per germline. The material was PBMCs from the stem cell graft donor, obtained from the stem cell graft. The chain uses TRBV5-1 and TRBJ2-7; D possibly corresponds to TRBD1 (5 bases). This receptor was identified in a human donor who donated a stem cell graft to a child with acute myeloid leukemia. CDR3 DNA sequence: TGCGCCAGCAGCTCCCACCGACAGGAGCAGTACTTC. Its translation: CASSSHRQEQYF. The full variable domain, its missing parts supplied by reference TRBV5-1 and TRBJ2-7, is KAGVTQTPRYLIKTRGQQVTLSCSPISGHRSVSWYQQTPGQGLQFLFEYFSETQRNKGNFPGRFSGRQFSNSRSEMNVSTLELGDSALYLCASSSHRQEQYFGPGTRLTVT.